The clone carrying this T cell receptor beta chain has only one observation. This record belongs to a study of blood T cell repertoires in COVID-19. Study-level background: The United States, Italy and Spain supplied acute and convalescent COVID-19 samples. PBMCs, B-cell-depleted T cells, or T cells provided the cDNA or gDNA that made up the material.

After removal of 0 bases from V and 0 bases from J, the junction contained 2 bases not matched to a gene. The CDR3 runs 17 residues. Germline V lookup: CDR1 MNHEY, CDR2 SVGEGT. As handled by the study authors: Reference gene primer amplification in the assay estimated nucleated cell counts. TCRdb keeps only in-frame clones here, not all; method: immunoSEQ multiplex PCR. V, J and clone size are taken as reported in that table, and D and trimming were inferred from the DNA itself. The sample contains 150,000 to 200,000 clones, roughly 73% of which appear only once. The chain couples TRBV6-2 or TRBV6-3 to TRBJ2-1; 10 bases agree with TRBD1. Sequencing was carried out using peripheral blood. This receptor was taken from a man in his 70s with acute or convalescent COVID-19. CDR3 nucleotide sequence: TGTGCCAGCAGTTACTCGGGACAGGGGAGCTCCTACAATGAGCAGTTCTTC. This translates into CASSYSGQGSSYNEQFF.